This is a list of T cell receptor beta chains from one sample in a study of blood T cell repertoires in COVID-19. The data were produced by immunoSEQ multiplex PCR, yet TCRdb's version contains in-frame clones alone and is incomplete. Among some 300,000 clones, approximately 90% were seen once, and the ten largest hold approximately 2%. What was sequenced was PBMCs or T cells enriched from blood (not recorded which). The receptor source for this set is a woman aged 55-70 years in a cohort exposed to, infected with or recovered from COVID-19 (not recorded which). Both conserved end residues are part of each CDR3. D genes are given only for firm matches. Rows give clone size only sometimes, using once, few, many, or a class for an expanded clone.

abundance	len	d_gene	j_gene	v_gene	CDR3aa	CDR3nt
many	11	-	TRBJ2-1	TRBV28	CASSLMEEQFF	TGTGCCAGCAGTTTGATGGAGGAGCAGTTCTTC
-	12	-	TRBJ2-3	TRBV2	CASTASMDTQYF	TGTGCCAGCACCGCCAGTATGGATACGCAGTATTTT
-	11	-	TRBJ1-1	TRBV5-8	CASSSGLDAFF	TGTGCCAGCAGCTCCGGGTTGGATGCTTTCTTT
once	13	TRBD1	TRBJ2-7	TRBV6-5	CASSYRQGYEQYF	TGTGCCAGCAGTTACCGACAGGGGTACGAGCAGTACTTC
-	16	TRBD1	TRBJ1-1	TRBV19	CATKLLTGGKDTEAFF	TGTGCCACAAAACTCCTTACAGGGGGAAAGGACACTGAAGCTTTCTTT
once	15	-	TRBJ1-1	TRBV21-1	CASSNQWHPNTEAFF	TGTGCCAGCAGCAATCAGTGGCACCCAAACACTGAAGCTTTCTTT
-	11	-	TRBJ2-7	TRBV7-2	CASRWGREQYF	TGTGCCAGCAGGTGGGGGAGGGAGCAGTACTTC
-	15	-	TRBJ1-2	TRBV7-8	CASSLGTASLWDYTF	TGTGCCAGCAGCTTAGGGACAGCCAGCCTATGGGACTACACCTTC
-	13	-	TRBJ2-5	TRBV5-5	CASSPVQPETQYF	TGTGCCAGCAGCCCGGTTCAACCGGAGACCCAGTACTTC
-	17	TRBD2	TRBJ2-2	TRBV6-2/TRBV6-3	CASSYLSSGRNTGELFF	TGTGCCAGCAGTTACCTCTCTAGCGGGCGAAACACCGGGGAGCTGTTTTTT
-	14	-	TRBJ2-1	TRBV5-1	CASSLGHSVSTQFF	TGCGCCAGCAGCCTAGGACACTCTGTGAGCACGCAGTTCTTC
-	13	TRBD1	TRBJ2-3	TRBV4-2	CASSQDLDRLAYF	TGTGCCAGCAGCCAAGATCTGGACAGGTTAGCTTATTTT
-	14	-	TRBJ1-1	TRBV20-1	CSATDSGGGTEAFF	TGCAGTGCTACTGACAGCGGGGGCGGTACTGAAGCTTTCTTT
-	14	-	TRBJ2-2	TRBV5-4	CASSVQGYTGELFF	TGTGCCAGCAGCGTCCAGGGATACACCGGGGAGCTGTTTTTT